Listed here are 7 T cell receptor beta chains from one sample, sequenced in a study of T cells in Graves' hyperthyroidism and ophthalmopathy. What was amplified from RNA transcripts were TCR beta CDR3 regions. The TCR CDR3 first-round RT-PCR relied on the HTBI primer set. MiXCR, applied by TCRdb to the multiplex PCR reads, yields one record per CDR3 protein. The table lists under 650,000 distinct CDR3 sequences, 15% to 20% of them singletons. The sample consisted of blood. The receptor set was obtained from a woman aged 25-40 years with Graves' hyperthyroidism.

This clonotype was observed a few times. The CDR3 loop reads CASSLQGLGGQETQYF. CDR3 nucleotides: TGTGCCAGCTCACTTCAGGGACTAGGGGGCCAAGAGACCCAGTACTTC. The chain combines TRBV18 with TRBJ2-5; 8 bases are shared with TRBD2. The CDR3 covers 16 residues. The V gene's germline CDR1 is KGHSH and CDR2 LQKENI. Germline trimming cut 4 bases from V and 1 base from J; bases unmatched to any gene: 8. Full variable domain (rest looked up from reference TRBV18 and TRBJ2-5): NAGVMQNPRHLVRRRGQEARLRCSPMKGHSHVYWYRQLPEEGLKFMVYLQKENIIDESGMPKERFSAEFPKEGPSILRIQQVVRGDSAAYFCASSLQGLGGQETQYFGPGTRLLVL.

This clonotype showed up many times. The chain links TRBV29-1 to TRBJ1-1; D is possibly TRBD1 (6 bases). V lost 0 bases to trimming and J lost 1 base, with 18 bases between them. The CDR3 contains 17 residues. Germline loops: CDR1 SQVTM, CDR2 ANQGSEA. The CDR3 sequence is CSVEDPSVGGANTEAFF. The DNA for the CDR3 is TGCAGCGTTGAAGATCCTTCGGTCGGGGGGGCGAACACTGAAGCTTTCTTT. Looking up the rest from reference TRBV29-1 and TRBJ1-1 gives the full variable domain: SAVISQKPSRDICQRGTSLTIQCQVDSQVTMMFWYRQQPGQSLTLIATANQGSEATYESGFVIDKFPISRPNLTFSTLTVSNMSPEDSSIYLCSVEDPSVGGANTEAFFGQGTRLTVV.

The CDR3 here is CASRQGTRNSPLHF. For the CDR3, the DNA is TGTGCCAGCCGGCAGGGGACCCGAAATTCACCCCTCCACTTT. This chain links TRBV11-2 with TRBJ1-6; weak D call: TRBD1 (6 bases). CDR3 length: 14 residues. The germline V gene has CDR1 SGHAT and CDR2 FQNNGV. Deletions cut 8 bases from V and 7 bases from J, with 15 bases between.

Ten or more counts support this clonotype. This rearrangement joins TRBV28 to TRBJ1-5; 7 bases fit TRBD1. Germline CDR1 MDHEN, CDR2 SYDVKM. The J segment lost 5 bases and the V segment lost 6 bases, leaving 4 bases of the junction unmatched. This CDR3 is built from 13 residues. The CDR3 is CASSSTGDQPQHF. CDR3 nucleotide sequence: TGTGCCAGCAGCTCCACAGGGGATCAGCCCCAGCATTTT.

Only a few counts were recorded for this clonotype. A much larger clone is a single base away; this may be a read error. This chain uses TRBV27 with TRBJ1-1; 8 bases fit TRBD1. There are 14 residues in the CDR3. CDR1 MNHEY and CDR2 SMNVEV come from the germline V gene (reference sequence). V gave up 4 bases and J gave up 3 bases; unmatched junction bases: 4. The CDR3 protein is CASSSTGEDTEAFF. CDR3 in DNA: TGTGCCAGCAGTTCGACAGGGGAGGACACTGAAGCTTTCTTT.

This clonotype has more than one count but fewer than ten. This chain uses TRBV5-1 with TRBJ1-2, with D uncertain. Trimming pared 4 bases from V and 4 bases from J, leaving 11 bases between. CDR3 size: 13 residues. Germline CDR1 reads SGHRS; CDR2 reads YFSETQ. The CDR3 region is CASSTAAPYGYTF. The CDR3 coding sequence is TGCGCCAGCAGCACGGCGGCACCCTATGGCTACACCTTC.

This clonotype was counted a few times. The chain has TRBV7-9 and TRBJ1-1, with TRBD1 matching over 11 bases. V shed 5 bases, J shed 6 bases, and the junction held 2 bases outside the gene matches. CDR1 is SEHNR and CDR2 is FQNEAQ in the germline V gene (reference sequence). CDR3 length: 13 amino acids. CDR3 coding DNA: TGTGCCAGCAGCGGGGGACAGGGGGCTGAAGCTTTCTTT. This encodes CASSGGQGAEAFF.